What follows are 7 T cell receptor beta chains derived from one specimen sequenced in a study of CD8 T cells in ankylosing spondylitis. TCRdb used MiXCR to reprocess the 5' RACE reads, holding one entry per CDR3 protein. The sample includes 250,000 to 400,000 distinct CDR3 sequences, approximately 10% of them seen just once. Sequencing input: blood, either unsorted or a sorted T cell fraction (not recorded which). The receptors here all came from a female donor with ankylosing spondylitis or in good health (not recorded which).

This clonotype occurred a few times. The V gene is TRBV7-2, the J gene TRBJ2-7; 9 nucleotides line up with TRBD2. V shed 5 bases, J shed 0 bases, and the junction held 8 bases outside the gene matches. CDR1 is SGHTA and CDR2 is FQGNSA in the germline V gene. This CDR3 has 16 residues. The CDR3 region is CASSPEASGISYEQYF. Here the CDR3 DNA reads TGTGCCAGCAGCCCCGAGGCTAGCGGGATCTCCTACGAGCAGTACTTC. The whole variable domain, filled in from reference TRBV7-2 and TRBJ2-7, reads GAGVSQSPSNKVTEKGKDVELRCDPISGHTALYWYRQSLGQGLEFLIYFQGNSAPDKSGLPSDRFSAERTGGSVSTLTIQRTQQEDSAVYLCASSPEASGISYEQYFGPGTRLTVT.

This clonotype came up a few times. The chain uses TRBV28 and TRBJ2-5; 10 positions agree with TRBD2. V lost 7 bases to trimming and J lost 5 bases; unmatched junction nucleotides: 4. This CDR3 has 13 residues. Germline loops: CDR1 MDHEN, CDR2 SYDVKM. CDR3 nucleotide sequence: TGTGCCAGCACTAGCGGGGGCGAGGAGACCCAGTACTTC. This sequence encodes CASTSGGEETQYF.

Many counts were recorded for this clonotype. The chain recombines TRBV11-2 with TRBJ1-1, with 7 nucleotides matching TRBD1. Per the germline V gene, CDR1 is SGHAT and CDR2 is FQNNGV. V lost 6 bases, J lost 1 base, and 14 bases stayed unmatched. The CDR3 spans 17 residues. The CDR3 sequence: CASRRPYPGQKNTEAFF. Here the CDR3 DNA reads TGTGCCAGCAGGAGGCCTTACCCGGGACAGAAGAACACTGAAGCTTTCTTT.

The chain is built from TRBV4-1 and TRBJ1-2; 8 nucleotides match TRBD1. The CDR3 covers 17 residues. V gave up 4 bases and J gave up 4 bases; unmatched junction bases: 14. CDR1 is MGHRA and CDR2 is YSYEKL in the germline V gene. The CDR3 region is CASSLGGLGQESYGYTF. DNA for the CDR3: TGCGCCAGCAGCCTGGGGGGACTGGGACAGGAGTCCTATGGCTACACCTTC.

This clonotype was picked up many times. This chain links TRBV20-1 with TRBJ2-1; 8 bases line up with TRBD2. CDR3 length: 15 amino acids. V was pared by 1 base and J by 11 bases, with 13 bases of the junction left unmatched. The germline CDR1 and CDR2 sequences are DFQATT and SNEGSKA (reference sequence). As DNA, the CDR3 is TGCAGTGCTAGAGCCGGGGGGGCTTGGGATAGGAAGCAGTTCTTC. This translates into CSARAGGAWDRKQFF.

This clonotype was counted between two and nine times. The gene calls are TRBV27 and TRBJ2-2; 12 nucleotides match TRBD1. Germline-derived CDR1 and CDR2 are MNHEY and SMNVEV (reference sequence). V lost 0 bases and J lost 6; bases outside the gene matches: 5. This CDR3 is built from 17 residues. The CDR3 sequence is CASSLSPGQGAAGELFF. Written as DNA, the CDR3 is TGTGCCAGCAGTTTATCCCCGGGACAGGGGGCTGCCGGGGAGCTGTTTTTT.

The rearrangement uses TRBV5-1 and TRBJ2-2; a possible D gene is TRBD1 (6 bases). This CDR3 has 14 residues. CDR1 SGHRS and CDR2 YFSETQ come from the germline V gene. Trimming took off 4 bases at V and 8 bases at J, with 15 bases between the two ends. CDR3 sequence (DNA): TGCGCCAGCAGCCCAGCAACAGGGTCGGGGGAGCTGTTTTTT. Amino acids: CASSPATGSGELFF.